Sequencing of this T cell receptor (beta chain) was carried out in a study of blood T cell repertoires in COVID-19. Whole-study context: Samples of COVID-19 (acute and convalescent) were obtained from the United States, Italy and Spain. T cells, B-cell-depleted T cells, or PBMCs provided the cDNA or gDNA that served as material.

The germline V gene has CDR1 SGHTA and CDR2 FQGNSA. The ends were cut back, 3 bases at V and 5 bases at J, with 11 bases in the middle. The CDR3 consists of 13 residues. Assay used: immunoSEQ multiplex PCR; TCRdb lists only in-frame clones, some missing. This sample has about 260,000 clones, with more than 75% found just once. Material: peripheral blood. This sequence was found in a woman aged 40 to 50 who had recovered from COVID-19. The V call is TRBV7-2, the J call TRBJ2-7, with TRBD2 as a possible D gene (6 bases). CDR3: CASSLERGNEQYF. CDR3 sequence (DNA): TGTGCCAGCAGCTTGGAACGGGGGAACGAGCAGTACTTC.